This passage covers 15 T cell receptor beta chains from one sample sequenced in a study of blood T cell repertoires in COVID-19. TCRdb's table, derived via immunoSEQ multiplex PCR, lists solely in-frame clones and lacks some. Of about 210,000 clones in the sample, approximately 86% were seen once. What was sequenced was PBMCs or T cells enriched from blood (not recorded which). The receptors were gathered from a woman aged 40 to 50 in a cohort exposed to, infected with or recovered from COVID-19 (not recorded which).

The genes are TRBV11-2 and TRBJ2-7, with 15 bases that match TRBD2. The germline V gene has CDR1 SGHAT and CDR2 FQNNGV. V shed 5 bases, J shed 4 bases, and the junction held 3 bases outside the gene matches. The CDR3 is made up of 15 amino acids. This chain's CDR3 is CASSRGLAGGYEQYF. The CDR3 DNA sequence: TGTGCCAGCAGCCGCGGACTAGCGGGGGGGTACGAGCAGTACTTC. The whole variable domain, remainder taken from reference TRBV11-2 and TRBJ2-7, is EAGVAQSPRYKIIEKRQSVAFWCNPISGHATLYWYQQILGQGPKLLIQFQNNGVVDDSQLPKDRFSAERLKGVDSTLKIQPAKLEDSAVYLCASSRGLAGGYEQYFGPGTRLTVT.

The table lists this clone with a count of one. J is TRBJ1-1 and V is TRBV7-8; 8 positions match TRBD1. The V gene's germline CDR1 is SGHVS and CDR2 FQNEAQ. The CDR3 extends over 18 amino acids. The J segment lost 4 bases and the V segment lost 0 bases, leaving 13 bases of the junction unmatched. The CDR3 sequence is CASSLARRQGALGTEAFF. The CDR3, as DNA: TGTGCCAGCAGCTTAGCCCGGAGGCAGGGGGCTTTGGGCACTGAAGCTTTCTTT. Full variable domain (remainder filled in from reference TRBV7-8 and TRBJ1-1): GAGVSQSPRYKVAKRGQDVALRCDPISGHVSLFWYQQALGQGPEFLTYFQNEAQLDKSGLPSDRFFAERPEGSVSTLKIQRTQQEDSAVYLCASSLARRQGALGTEAFFGQGTRLTVV.

V usage is TRBV10-1 and J usage is TRBJ2-7; a possible D gene is TRBD1 (5 bases). Deletions cut 10 bases from V and 1 base from J, with 11 bases between. Germline V gene sequence: CDR1 WNHNN, CDR2 SYGVQD (reference sequence). The CDR3 contains 12 residues. CDR3 sequence: CATQGLSYEQYF. CDR3 bases: TGCGCCACCCAGGGCCTATCCTACGAGCAGTACTTC.

The chain carries TRBV7-9 and TRBJ1-6; perhaps TRBD1 as D (5 bases). In germline, CDR1 is SEHNR, CDR2 FQNEAQ (reference sequence). This CDR3 contains 15 residues. Between the trimmed V and J ends, which lost 5 bases and 10 bases, there was a span of 18 bases. The CDR3 region has the DNA TGTGCCAGCAGCCTAACGAAAAACGGGGGATCACCCCTCCACTTT. Its translation: CASSLTKNGGSPLHF.

J is TRBJ2-7 and V is TRBV6-1; D gene uncertain. CDR1 and CDR2 from the germline V gene are MNHNS and SASEGT. CDR3 size: 14 residues. Trimming cost V 2 bases and J 4 bases, with 12 bases left between them. The CDR3 sequence is CASSEFTDFYEQYF. CDR3 coding DNA: TGTGCCAGCAGTGAATTTACAGATTTTTACGAGCAGTACTTC.

This clone has just one count. The CDR3 DNA sequence: TGTGCCACCAGCTCGGGACAGGCGAACTATGGCTACACCTTC. Protein: CATSSGQANYGYTF. The chain has TRBV15 and TRBJ1-2; the match to TRBD1 covers 8 bases. Losses at the gene ends were 5 bases for V and 2 bases for J; bases not matched to a gene: 4. This CDR3 comprises 14 residues. Germline assignment: CDR1 LNHNV and CDR2 YYDKDF (reference sequence). Drawing the rest from reference TRBV15 and TRBJ1-2, the complete variable domain is DAMVIQNPRYQVTQFGKPVTLSCSQTLNHNVMYWYQQKSSQAPKLLFHYYDKDFNNEADTPDNFQSRRPNTSFCFLDIRSPGLGDTAMYLCATSSGQANYGYTFGSGTRLTVV.

The chain links TRBV27 to TRBJ1-5; D gene uncertain. CDR3 size: 14 residues. Trimming removed 0 bases at V and 4 bases at J, with 7 bases between. Germline V gene sequence: CDR1 MNHEY, CDR2 SMNVEV (reference sequence). This CDR3 is CASSLSGINQPQHF. CDR3 sequence (DNA): TGTGCCAGCAGTTTATCGGGCATAAATCAGCCCCAGCATTTT.

This rearrangement joins TRBV7-8 to TRBJ2-7; 7 bases map to TRBD2. Trimming at V came to 6 bases and at J to 3 bases, leaving 8 bases not matched to a gene. Germline V gene sequence: CDR1 SGHVS, CDR2 FQNEAQ. CDR3 length equals 14 residues. CDR3 loop: CASSSEPGGYEQYF. DNA for the CDR3: TGTGCCAGCAGTTCGGAACCGGGGGGCTACGAGCAGTACTTC.

This chain uses TRBV13 with TRBJ2-3; the match to TRBD1 covers 9 bases. With V trimmed by 1 base and J by 6 bases, 8 bases remained unmatched. CDR1 is PRHDT and CDR2 is FYEKMQ in the germline V gene (reference sequence). This CDR3 has 16 residues. Written as DNA, the CDR3 is TGTGCCAGCAGCTTAGCCTTGGGACAGGGTTTGGATACGCAGTATTTT. As protein: CASSLALGQGLDTQYF.

The rearrangement joins TRBV19 to TRBJ1-2; D unclear. The CDR3 runs 14 residues. The ends were cut back, 5 bases at V and 8 bases at J, with 18 bases in the middle. The germline CDR1 and CDR2 sequences are LNHDA and SQIVND (reference sequence). CDR3 region: CASSPRNAILGYTF. The CDR3 bases are TGTGCCAGTAGTCCGCGGAACGCCATCTTGGGCTACACCTTC.

This CDR3 reads CASSLSWGPDSNYGYTF. The CDR3 region has the DNA TGTGCCAGCAGTTTATCCTGGGGGCCGGACAGCAACTATGGCTACACCTTC. The chain employs TRBV28 and TRBJ1-2, with D perhaps TRBD1 (6 bases). The CDR3 runs to 17 residues. Trimming left V 1 base short and J 2 bases short, with 17 bases between. CDR1 and CDR2 (germline): MDHEN, SYDVKM.

This sequence joins TRBV2 and TRBJ1-3, with D unresolved. V was clipped by 1 base and J by 2 bases, with 6 bases between them. The CDR3 contains 14 residues. Germline V lookup: CDR1 SNHLY, CDR2 FYNNEI. CDR3 sequence: CASSEERTGNTIYF. The CDR3 DNA sequence: TGTGCCAGCAGTGAAGAGAGGACTGGAAACACCATATATTTT.

This rearrangement joins TRBV6-2 or TRBV6-3 to TRBJ2-7; 10 nucleotides line up with TRBD2. After removal of 2 bases from V and 9 bases from J, the junction contained 1 base not matched to a gene. Per the germline V gene, CDR1 is MNHEY and CDR2 is SVGEGT. This CDR3 spans 12 amino acids. The CDR3 nucleotides are TGTGCCAGCAGTTACGGGACTAGCGCGCAGTACTTC. This gives the protein CASSYGTSAQYF.

The rearrangement joins TRBV27 to TRBJ1-1, with 8 nucleotides matching TRBD1. The CDR3 consists of 14 residues. From germline, CDR1 is MNHEY and CDR2 SMNVEV (reference sequence). Trimming removed 6 bases from V and 1 base from J; junction bases left unmatched: 4. This chain's CDR3 is CASREGTGNTEAFF. The CDR3 DNA is TGTGCCAGCAGGGAAGGGACAGGGAACACTGAAGCTTTCTTT.

The chain's CDR3 is CASGRQGSNYGYTF. CDR3 bases: TGTGCCAGCGGCCGACAGGGCTCTAACTATGGCTACACCTTC. The chain uses TRBV27 and TRBJ1-2, with 7 bases identical to TRBD1. Per germline, CDR1 MNHEY and CDR2 SMNVEV (reference sequence). V trimming: 8 bases; J trimming: 0 bases; junction bases outside the gene matches: 6. The CDR3 contains 14 residues.